Listed here are 5 T cell receptor beta chains from one sample, sequenced in a study of T cells in localized non-small cell lung cancer. Sequenced by immunoSEQ multiplex PCR; TCRdb stores in-frame clones only, minus some. Among tens of thousands of clones listed, more than 75% were seen once. The sample was peripheral blood, taken before any cancer treatment. The receptors here all came from a woman aged 35-75 years with stage I squamous cell lung carcinoma.

The chain couples TRBV7-8 to TRBJ2-6; D is unresolved. The CDR3 has 16 amino acids. Germline values: CDR1 SGHVS, CDR2 FQNEAQ. V was shortened by 3 bases and J by 1 base, with 10 bases between the two germline ends. CDR3 nucleotide sequence: TGTGCCAGCAGCTTTCTAGTTCCTTCTGGGGCCAACGTCCTGACTTTC. This translates into CASSFLVPSGANVLTF.

V usage is TRBV15 and J usage is TRBJ1-1; a possible D gene is TRBD1 (5 bases). From germline, CDR1 is LNHNV and CDR2 YYDKDF (reference sequence). V shed 6 bases and J shed 6 bases, with 20 bases lying between them. The CDR3 is 15 residues long. In nucleotides, the CDR3 is TGTGCCACCAGTATAGGTAATCAGGGTATAGCTGAAGCTTTCTTT. Translation: CATSIGNQGIAEAFF.

This clone was found a few times. The J gene is TRBJ1-1, the V gene TRBV29-1, with TRBD1 identical over 7 bases. The CDR3 has 13 amino acids. Losses at the gene ends were 6 bases for V and 4 bases for J; bases not matched to a gene: 8. Germline lookup yields CDR1 SQVTM and CDR2 ANQGSEA. Here the CDR3 DNA reads TGCAGCGTCTACGACAGGGTGGGCACTGAAGCTTTCTTT. Encoded protein: CSVYDRVGTEAFF.

The chain couples TRBV19 to TRBJ1-5; D is perhaps TRBD1 (5 bases). The germline gives CDR1 LNHDA, CDR2 SQIVND (reference sequence). V was pared by 4 bases and J by 6 bases, with 7 bases between. This CDR3 is built from 12 residues. CDR3 nucleotide sequence: TGTGCCAGTAGTAGAGGGACTCAGCCCCAGCATTTT. Translated, it gives CASSRGTQPQHF.

The chain couples TRBV6-4 to TRBJ2-7; TRBD1 aligns across 8 bases. Germline V gene data show CDR1 as MRHNA and CDR2 as SNTAGT. The trim removed 0 bases at V and 10 bases at J, leaving 8 bases unmatched. The CDR3 is 14 amino acids. CDR3 DNA sequence: TGTGCCAGCAGTGACTCGTCCCGGGACAGGATTCAGTACTTC. Its translation: CASSDSSRDRIQYF.